This T cell receptor (beta chain) is from a study of T cell repertoires in cytomegalovirus infection. At the level of the study: CMV infection and matching HLA type were both indicated by public TCR beta signatures. Study results and limitations: In two of eight donors, the top clonotype was HLA-C-restricted CMV-specific.

TCRdb re-called the reads through MiXCR, storing one row per CDR3 protein. The repertoire holds around 490,000 distinct CDR3 sequences, with around 27% as singletons. This CDR3 contains 13 residues. Germline values: CDR1 SNHLY, CDR2 FYNNEI. The ends were cut back, 7 bases at V and 9 bases at J, with 16 bases in the middle. The table lists this clonotype with a count of one. The antigen remains unidentified. The receptor comes from a human donor in good health (CMV status not recorded). Some clones in this sample may be carry-over from other donors' samples. Sequences were obtained from PBMCs. V gene TRBV2 combines with J gene TRBJ2-1; D not certain. CDR3 amino acids: CASTDDPFVEQFF. The CDR3, as DNA: TGTGCCAGCACCGACGACCCCTTCGTTGAGCAGTTCTTC.